This TCR beta chain stems from a study of blood T cell repertoires in COVID-19. Authors' data handling: It was from reference gene primer amplification that nucleated cell counts were estimated. The table came from immunoSEQ multiplex PCR; TCRdb's copy has only in-frame clones and leaves some out. V, J and clone size derive from that table, while D and trimming were established from the DNA sequence. This table holds under 350,000 clones, 85% to 90% found once. All enrollees were about 18 to 100 years old and from around 25 US areas. Researchers sorted participants into cohorts using their self-reported clinical history. This clone was counted only a few times. Trimming at V came to 3 bases and at J to 8 bases, leaving 4 bases not matched to a gene. The CDR3 contains 13 residues. Per germline, CDR1 LGHNA and CDR2 YNFKEQ.

The rearrangement links TRBV4-2 to TRBJ1-2; TRBD1 aligns across 9 bases. The sample taken for sequencing was PBMCs or T cells enriched from blood (not recorded which). This TCR was sampled from a man aged 25-40 years who had recovered from COVID-19. In nucleotides, the CDR3 is TGTGCCAGCAGCCAGGACAGGGGTGGAGGCTACACCTTC. This gives the protein CASSQDRGGGYTF.